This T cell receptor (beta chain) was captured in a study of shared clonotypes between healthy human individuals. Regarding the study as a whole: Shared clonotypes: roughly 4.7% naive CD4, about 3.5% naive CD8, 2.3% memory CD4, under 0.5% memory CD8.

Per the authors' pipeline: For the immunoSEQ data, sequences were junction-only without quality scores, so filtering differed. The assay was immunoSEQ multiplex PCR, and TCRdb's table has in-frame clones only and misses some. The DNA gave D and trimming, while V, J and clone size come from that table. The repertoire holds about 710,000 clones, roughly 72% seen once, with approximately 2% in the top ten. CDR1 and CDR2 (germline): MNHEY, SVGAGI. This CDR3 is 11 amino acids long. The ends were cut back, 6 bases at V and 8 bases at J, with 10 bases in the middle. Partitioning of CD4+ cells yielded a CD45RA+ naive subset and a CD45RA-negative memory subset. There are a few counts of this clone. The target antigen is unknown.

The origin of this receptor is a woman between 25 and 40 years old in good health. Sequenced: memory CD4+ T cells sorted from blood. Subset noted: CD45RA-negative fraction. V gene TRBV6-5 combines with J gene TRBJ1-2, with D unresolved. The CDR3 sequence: CASRQHEGYTF. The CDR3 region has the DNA TGTGCCAGCAGGCAACATGAGGGCTACACCTTC.